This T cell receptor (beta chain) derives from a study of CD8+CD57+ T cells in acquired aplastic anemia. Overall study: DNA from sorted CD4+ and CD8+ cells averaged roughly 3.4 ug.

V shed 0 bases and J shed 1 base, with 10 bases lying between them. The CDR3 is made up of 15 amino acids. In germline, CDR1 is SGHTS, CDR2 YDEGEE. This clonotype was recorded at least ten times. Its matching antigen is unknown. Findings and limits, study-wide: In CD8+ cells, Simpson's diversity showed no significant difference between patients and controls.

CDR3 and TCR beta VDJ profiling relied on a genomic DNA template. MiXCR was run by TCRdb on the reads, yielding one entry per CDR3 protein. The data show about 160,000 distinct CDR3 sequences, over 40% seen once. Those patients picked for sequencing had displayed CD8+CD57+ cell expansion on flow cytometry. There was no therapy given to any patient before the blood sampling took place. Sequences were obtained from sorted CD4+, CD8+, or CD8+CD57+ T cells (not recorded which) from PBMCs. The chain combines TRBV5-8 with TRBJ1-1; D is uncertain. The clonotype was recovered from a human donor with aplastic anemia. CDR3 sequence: CASSLEVTWNTEAFF. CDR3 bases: TGTGCCAGCAGCTTGGAGGTCACCTGGAACACTGAAGCTTTCTTT.